The rows below give T cell receptor beta chains drawn from one sample of a study of spatial heterogeneity in lung cancer. TCRdb reprocessed the 5' RACE reads with MiXCR, giving one entry per CDR3 protein. This sample has about 78,000 distinct CDR3 sequences; about 8% occur once, and the top ten carry about 7%. The material was PBMCs, obtained at surgery. These receptors came from a male donor with early-stage non-small cell lung cancer. CDR3s include the opening cysteine and the closing phenylalanine or tryptophan. A D gene is named only where the DNA matches it firmly. Only part of the rows carry a size: once, few, many, or a class if the clone is expanded.

>TRBV28|TRBJ1-1|-|-
TGTGCCAGCAGTTTAACACAGGTTAACACTGAAGCTTTCTTT
CASSLTQVNTEAFF
>TRBV10-3|TRBJ2-2|-|-
TGTGCCATCAGTGAAGGGGAGACCGGGGAGCTGTTTTTT
CAISEGETGELFF
>TRBV12-3/TRBV12-4|TRBJ1-2|many|-
TGTGCCAGCAGTAGCGGGACTTCTCTTTCCCCTAACTATGGCTACACCTTC
CASSSGTSLSPNYGYTF
>TRBV30|TRBJ2-1|few|-
TGTGCCTGGACCCCGAAGGGGATAACCTACAATGAGCAGTTCTTC
CAWTPKGITYNEQFF
>TRBV5-4|TRBJ1-2|many|-
TGTGCCAGCAGCTCCTACAGGGTCGGCTACACCTTC
CASSSYRVGYTF
>TRBV7-6|TRBJ2-3|many|-
TGTGCCAGCAGCCCTACAGGGTTAGATACGCAGTATTTT
CASSPTGLDTQYF
>TRBV20-1|TRBJ2-3|many|TRBD2
TGCAGTGCCCGCGGTCTAGCGGGAGGCCGCACAGATACGCAGTATTTT
CSARGLAGGRTDTQYF
>TRBV18|TRBJ1-5|many|-
TGTGCCAGCTCACCGGGGCAGACTTCCAATCAGCCCCAGCATTTT
CASSPGQTSNQPQHF
>TRBV28|TRBJ2-1|many|TRBD2
TGTGCCAGCAGTGTACTAGCGGGGGGGCAGTTCTTC
CASSVLAGGQFF
>TRBV5-1|TRBJ2-7|many|TRBD1
TGCGCCAGCAGCCAGGGACAGACTTACGAGCAGTACTTC
CASSQGQTYEQYF
>TRBV5-6|TRBJ2-7|many|-
TGTGCCAGCAGCTTATGGAGGCCTAGCGAGCAGTACTTC
CASSLWRPSEQYF
>TRBV29-1|TRBJ1-1|many|-
TGCAGCGTTGAAGAGGGGTGGAACACTGAAGCTTTCTTT
CSVEEGWNTEAFF
>TRBV2|TRBJ1-4|few|TRBD1
TGTGCCAGCAGGCCATGGGACAGCGCAACTAATGAAAAACTGTTTTTT
CASRPWDSATNEKLFF
>TRBV12-3/TRBV12-4|TRBJ2-3|-|-
TGTGCCAGCACTTTTCAAGGGGCAGATACGCAGTATTTT
CASTFQGADTQYF
>TRBV5-1|TRBJ2-1|many|TRBD2
TGCGCCAGCAGCCCGAGGGCTAGCGGAGCCCTCTACAATGAGCAGTTCTTC
CASSPRASGALYNEQFF
>TRBV27|TRBJ2-6|few|TRBD1
TGTGCCAGCAGACTACAGGGGGCATCTGGGGCCAACGTCCTGACTTTC
CASRLQGASGANVLTF
>TRBV10-3|TRBJ2-1|many|-
TGTGCCGCACTCCTCCAGGCTAGCAGGAGCTCCTACAATGAGCAGTTCTTC
CAALLQASRSSYNEQFF
>TRBV12-3/TRBV12-4|TRBJ1-4|many|TRBD1
TGTGCCAGCAGTTTTGGGGACAGGGGCCCAAAACTGTTTTTT
CASSFGDRGPKLFF
>TRBV5-6|TRBJ1-2|-|TRBD1
TGTGCCAGCAGGCCTGGGACAGGGGATGGCTACACCTTC
CASRPGTGDGYTF
>TRBV19|TRBJ1-2|many|-
TGTGCCAGTAGTATCCAAGATACCTCTAACTATGGCTACACCTTC
CASSIQDTSNYGYTF
>TRBV13|TRBJ2-2|many|TRBD1
TGTGCCAGCAGCTCCGGGGACAGAGTCACCGGGGAGCTGTTTTTT
CASSSGDRVTGELFF
>TRBV7-6|TRBJ2-1|many|-
TGTGCCAGCAGCTCAAATCTTTACAATGAGCAGTTCTTC
CASSSNLYNEQFF
>TRBV4-2|TRBJ2-1|many|TRBD2
TGTGCCAGCGGACCTAGCGGGAGAACCTACAATGAGCAGTTCTTC
CASGPSGRTYNEQFF
>TRBV7-2|TRBJ1-2|-|-
TGTGCCAGCAGCAAGCCAGGGGATGGCTACACCTTC
CASSKPGDGYTF
>TRBV5-1|TRBJ2-7|-|TRBD1
TGCGCCAGCAGCTTGGGGGACAGGGGCGAGCAGTACTTC
CASSLGDRGEQYF
>TRBV5-1|TRBJ2-5|-|-
TGCGCCAGCAGCTTGGGACCCCTTGGGGAGACCCAGTACTTC
CASSLGPLGETQYF
>TRBV21-1|TRBJ2-5|many|-
TGTGCCAGCAGAGGACTAGCGGGAGGAAAAGAGACCCAGTACTTC
CASRGLAGGKETQYF
>TRBV6-5|TRBJ2-5|few|-
TGTGCCACCAGGACACGACAAGAGACCCAGTACTTC
CATRTRQETQYF
>TRBV12-3/TRBV12-4|TRBJ2-1|many|-
TGTGCCAGCAGTTACGACAGAGACAATGAGCAGTTCTTC
CASSYDRDNEQFF
>TRBV2|TRBJ1-1|-|-
TGTGCCAGCCGTGAAGCTTTCTTT
CASREAFF
>TRBV12-3/TRBV12-4|TRBJ2-2|-|-
TGTGCCAGCAATGGGGCCCCGAGGGACACCGGGGGGCTGTTTTTT
CASNGAPRDTGGLFF
>TRBV11-2|TRBJ1-2|many|-
TGTGCCAGCAGCTCTCGGCTGAATCCTAACTATGGCTACACCTTC
CASSSRLNPNYGYTF
>TRBV4-2|TRBJ1-2|many|-
TGTGCCAGCAGCCCCAGAGGCGGAACTCTTAACTATGGCTACACCTTC
CASSPRGGTLNYGYTF
>TRBV11-1|TRBJ1-2|many|-
TGTGCCAGCAGCTTACGGGGGGCAGACCCTAACTATGGCTACACCTTC
CASSLRGADPNYGYTF
>TRBV24-1|TRBJ2-1|many|TRBD2
TGTGCCACCAGTGATTTCCCTAGCGGCAGCTCCTACAATGAGCAGTTCTTC
CATSDFPSGSSYNEQFF
>TRBV4-3|TRBJ2-1|many|TRBD2
TGCGCCAGCAGCCAAGGGGCTAGCGGGAGAAGGAATGAGCAGTTCTTC
CASSQGASGRRNEQFF
>TRBV11-1|TRBJ2-2|many|-
TGTGCCAGCAGCTTCCCCAGCACCGGGGAGCTGTTTTTT
CASSFPSTGELFF
>TRBV24-1|TRBJ2-1|-|-
TGTGCCACCAGTGTCCCAAACTCCTACAATGAGCAGTTCTTC
CATSVPNSYNEQFF
>TRBV11-1|TRBJ2-7|few|-
TGTGCCAGCAGCTTCGTGGGACCTGGAGAGCAGTACTTC
CASSFVGPGEQYF
>TRBV7-6|TRBJ2-7|few|TRBD2
TGTGCCAGCAGTCCTAAGACTAGCGCCTCCTACGAGCAGTACTTC
CASSPKTSASYEQYF
>TRBV12-3/TRBV12-4|TRBJ1-1|few|-
TGTGCCAGCAGCTTTGGGACTTTCGAAGCTTTCTTT
CASSFGTFEAFF
>TRBV7-9|TRBJ2-1|many|-
TGTGCCAGCAGCTCGACAGAGTGGTACAATGAGCAGTTCTTC
CASSSTEWYNEQFF
>TRBV6-5|TRBJ1-1|few|-
TGTGCCAGCAGTTACACCTCCCGGGGGACTGAAGCTTTCTTT
CASSYTSRGTEAFF
>TRBV7-2|TRBJ1-2|-|TRBD1
TGTGCCAGCAGTCCGGGACAGGGTTCGGGGTATGGCTACACCTTC
CASSPGQGSGYGYTF
>TRBV25-1|TRBJ2-1|many|TRBD1
TGTGCCAGCAGTGAACAGGACAGGAGCCCGCGGCAGTTCTTC
CASSEQDRSPRQFF
>TRBV7-2|TRBJ2-5|-|-
TGTGCCAGCAGCTTAGCGCGTTGGGCGGAGACCCAGTACTTC
CASSLARWAETQYF